The 10 T cell receptor beta chains given below trace back to one sample, sequenced in a study of blood T cell repertoires in COVID-19. Some clones are missing from TCRdb's copy, which holds only in-frame ones; the method was immunoSEQ multiplex PCR. The table shows tens of thousands of clones, with 65% to 90% occurring only once. The specimen sequenced was peripheral blood. These receptors were collected from a woman aged 60-70 years with acute or convalescent COVID-19.

The chain carries TRBV24-1 and TRBJ1-1; 7 nucleotides agree with TRBD1. After removal of 3 bases from V and 10 bases from J, the junction contained 13 bases not matched to a gene. The CDR3 runs 15 residues. Germline V gives CDR1 KGHDR, CDR2 SFDVKD. The CDR3 protein is CATSDPSGTAGRAFF. For the CDR3, the DNA is TGTGCCACCAGTGATCCGTCCGGGACAGCTGGACGAGCTTTCTTT.

The rearrangement joins TRBV6-5 to TRBJ1-4, with 10 bases aligning to TRBD1. This CDR3 comprises 13 residues. The germline V gene has CDR1 MNHEY and CDR2 SVGAGI. The trim removed 9 bases at V and 4 bases at J, leaving 2 bases unmatched. The CDR3 sequence is CASRTGGNEKLFF. The DNA of the CDR3 is TGTGCCAGTCGGACAGGGGGTAATGAAAAACTGTTTTTT.

The chain carries TRBV9 and TRBJ1-3, with D possibly matching TRBD1 (6 bases). Germline-derived CDR1 and CDR2 are SGDLS and YYNGEE. V was clipped by 3 bases and J by 2 bases, with 12 bases between them. This CDR3 has 15 residues. The DNA for the CDR3 is TGTGCCAGCAGCGCCCAAACAGGGACTGGAAACACCATATATTTT. Translation gives CASSAQTGTGNTIYF.

This sequence joins TRBV9 and TRBJ1-5; 8 nucleotides agree with TRBD1. The V gene's germline CDR1 is SGDLS and CDR2 YYNGEE. The CDR3 has 14 amino acids. J lost 7 bases, V lost 0 bases, and 3 bases had no gene match. CDR3: CASSVGRQGQPQHF. DNA for the CDR3: TGTGCCAGCAGCGTAGGTAGACAGGGGCAGCCCCAGCATTTT.

The chain links TRBV2 to TRBJ2-7, with D perhaps TRBD1 (6 bases). Germline lookup yields CDR1 SNHLY and CDR2 FYNNEI. The V and J ends lost 3 bases and 2 bases respectively, with 17 bases between them. This CDR3 spans 16 amino acids. CDR3 loop: CASSDPSRTVTYEQYF. The CDR3 coding sequence is TGTGCCAGCAGTGATCCTTCGAGGACAGTTACCTACGAGCAGTACTTC.

Written as DNA, the CDR3 is TGTGCCAGCAGTGAAGCGCGACAGGTCTTCCAGCCCCAGCATTTT. This encodes CASSEARQVFQPQHF. The J gene is TRBJ1-5, the V gene TRBV2, with D perhaps TRBD1 (6 bases). Germline V CDR1 and CDR2: SNHLY, FYNNEI. V was pared by 0 bases and J by 7 bases, with 13 bases between. The CDR3 spans 15 residues.

The rearrangement uses TRBV27 and TRBJ2-2; D possibly corresponds to TRBD1 (5 bases). The germline CDR1 and CDR2 sequences are MNHEY and SMNVEV (reference sequence). CDR3 size: 16 residues. V lost 5 bases and J lost 1, with 14 bases in between. The chain's CDR3 is CASSQYQGLNTGELFF. CDR3 in DNA: TGTGCCAGCAGTCAATACCAGGGATTGAACACCGGGGAGCTGTTTTTT.

The chain combines TRBV3-1 (or the pseudogene TRBV3-2) with TRBJ2-7; 9 nucleotides agree with TRBD2. The CDR3 has 18 amino acids. J was trimmed by 0 bases and V by 0 bases; bases with no gene match: 9. Per the germline V gene, CDR1 is LGHDT and CDR2 is YNNKEL (reference sequence). The CDR3 DNA follows: TGTGCCAGCAGCCAAGATCAGTGGTTAGCGGGAGCCTCCTACGAGCAGTACTTC. Its translation is CASSQDQWLAGASYEQYF.

The V gene is TRBV7-6, the J gene TRBJ1-3; TRBD1 is a possible D gene (5 bases). The CDR3 totals 16 residues. V was shortened by 5 bases and J by 0 bases, with 14 bases between the two germline ends. Germline V gives CDR1 SGHVS, CDR2 FNYEAQ. The CDR3 DNA reads TGTGCCAGCAGCCTAACAGGACCGTTCTCTGGAAACACCATATATTTT. Translation: CASSLTGPFSGNTIYF.

In this sample, this clone turned up a few times. J is TRBJ1-2 and V is TRBV7-2, with 7 positions matching TRBD1. The germline V gene has CDR1 SGHTA and CDR2 FQGNSA. The CDR3 is 14 amino acids. Trimming cost V 5 bases and J 8 bases; bases outside gene matches: 11. The CDR3 here is CASSAQTGKTGYTF. In DNA, the CDR3 is TGTGCCAGCAGCGCGCAGACAGGGAAGACGGGCTACACCTTC.